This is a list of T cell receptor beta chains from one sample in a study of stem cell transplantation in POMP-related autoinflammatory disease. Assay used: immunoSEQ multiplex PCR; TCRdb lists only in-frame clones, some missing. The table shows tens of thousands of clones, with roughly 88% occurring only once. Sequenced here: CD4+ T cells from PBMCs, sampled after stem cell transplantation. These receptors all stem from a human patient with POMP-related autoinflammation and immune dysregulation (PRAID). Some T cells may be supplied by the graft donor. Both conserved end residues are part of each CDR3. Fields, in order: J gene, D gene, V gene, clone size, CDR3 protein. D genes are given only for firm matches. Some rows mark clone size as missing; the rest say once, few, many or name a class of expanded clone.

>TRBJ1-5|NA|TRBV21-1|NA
CASPNREHSNQPQHF
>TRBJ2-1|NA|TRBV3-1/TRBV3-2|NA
CASSHRARSLYNEQFF
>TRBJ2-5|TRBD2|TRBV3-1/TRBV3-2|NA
CASSRLAGGLQETQYF
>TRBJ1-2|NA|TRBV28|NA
CASSSRLGDRYTF
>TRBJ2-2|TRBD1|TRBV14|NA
CASSQGTGGLTGELFF
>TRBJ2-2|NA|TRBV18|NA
CASSPKAAANTGELFF
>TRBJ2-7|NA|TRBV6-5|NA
CASSWDPEVYEQYF
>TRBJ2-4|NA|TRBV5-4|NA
CASSLSGGKNIQYF
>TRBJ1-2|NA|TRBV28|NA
CASSSLTGNYGYTF
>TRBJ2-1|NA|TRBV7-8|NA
CASSLARYNEQFF
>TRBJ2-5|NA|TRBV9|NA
CASSVGGERETQYF
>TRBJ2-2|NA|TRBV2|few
CASRAGLHTGELFF
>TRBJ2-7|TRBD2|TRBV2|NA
CASSPLAGGNYEQYF
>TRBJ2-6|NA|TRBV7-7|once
CASSSLTQAGANVLTF
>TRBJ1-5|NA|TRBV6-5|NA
CASSDSGGQPQHF
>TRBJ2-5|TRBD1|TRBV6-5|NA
CASARTGWGETQYF
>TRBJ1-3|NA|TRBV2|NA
CASSTTGTGNTIYF
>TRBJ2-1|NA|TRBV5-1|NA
CASSSAGQVTYNEQFF
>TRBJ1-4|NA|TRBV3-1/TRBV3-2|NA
CASRTGRNEKLFF
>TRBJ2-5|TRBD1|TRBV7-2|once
CASSEQGARETQYF
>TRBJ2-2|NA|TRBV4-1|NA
CASSSPGRGRNTGELFF
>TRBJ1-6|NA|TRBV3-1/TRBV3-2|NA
CASSQVSGYNSPLHF
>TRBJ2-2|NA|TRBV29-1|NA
CSVDGPGGGELFF
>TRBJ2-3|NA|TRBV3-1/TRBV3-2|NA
CASSQDRDGAITDTQYF
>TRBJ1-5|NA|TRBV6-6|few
CASTDGGGSNQPQHF
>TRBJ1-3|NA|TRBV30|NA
CAWILAHGNTIYF
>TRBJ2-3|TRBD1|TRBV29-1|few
CSVPQGAIIDTQYF
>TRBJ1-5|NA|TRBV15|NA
CATSGRGREPQHF
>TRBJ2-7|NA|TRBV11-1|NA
CASRYRQDLEQYF
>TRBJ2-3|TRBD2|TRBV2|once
CASSSTSGSGGSTDTQYF
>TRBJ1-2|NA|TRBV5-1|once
CASSLVTPQYGYTF
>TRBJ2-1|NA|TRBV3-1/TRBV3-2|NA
CASSHYLTRSEQFF
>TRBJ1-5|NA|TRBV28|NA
CASQRGRVGNQPQHF
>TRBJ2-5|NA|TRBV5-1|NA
CASSYTQETQYF
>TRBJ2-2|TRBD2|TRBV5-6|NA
CASSLLAGAATGELFF
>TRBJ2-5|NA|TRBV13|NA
CASSFPGAGETQYF
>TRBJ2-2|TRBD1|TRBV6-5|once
CASSPGQGSTGELFF
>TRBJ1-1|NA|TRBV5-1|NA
CASSLGGNTEAFF
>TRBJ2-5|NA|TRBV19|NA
CASTRGSQETQYF
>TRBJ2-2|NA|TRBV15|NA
CATSRGEMNTGELFF
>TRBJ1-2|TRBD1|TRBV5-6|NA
CASSLRTGYGYTF
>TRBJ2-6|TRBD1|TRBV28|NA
CASSLGTGVAGANVLTF
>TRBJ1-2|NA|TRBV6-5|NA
CASSYSVTGPNYGYTF
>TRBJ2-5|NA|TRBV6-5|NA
CASSYGRVRETQYF
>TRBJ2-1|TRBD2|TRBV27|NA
CASSFTAGVGNEQFF
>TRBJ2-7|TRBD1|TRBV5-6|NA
CASSWTGTGTTPEQYF
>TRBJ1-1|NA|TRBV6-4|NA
CASSKGMNTEAFF
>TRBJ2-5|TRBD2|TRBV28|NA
CASSLSGTEETQYF
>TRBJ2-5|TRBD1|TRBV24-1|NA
CATSDLDRTGGETQYF
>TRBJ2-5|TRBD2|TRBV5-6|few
CASSLTSGEGTQYF
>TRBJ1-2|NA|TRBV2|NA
CASILDQPGDGYTF
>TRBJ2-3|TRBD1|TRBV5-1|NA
CASSPFGVRQGADTQYF
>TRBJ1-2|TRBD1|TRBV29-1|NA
CSVGGTGGTSGYTF
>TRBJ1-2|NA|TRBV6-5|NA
CASSSNRGAYGYTF
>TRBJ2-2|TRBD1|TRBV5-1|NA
CASSLATGSVNGELFF